The 9 T cell receptor beta chains given below trace back to one sample, sequenced in a study of T cells after yellow fever vaccination (dated by TCRdb to the late 2010s). Libraries were prepared through 5' RACE. TCRdb names Illumina HiSeq 2500 as the instrument used. The public reads were quality trimmed at Q25 with fastp and then assembled into clones with MiXCR by TCRdb, keeping productive beta chains. Identical CDR3 proteins give one entry, which carries the most common genes and DNA. The sample table contains under 300,000 distinct CDR3 sequences; only one count was recorded for 6.9% of them. The top ten constitute roughly 0.86% of the sample. The treatment or condition tag for this specimen amounts to: live attenuated yellow fever vaccine strain. Here the sequenced sample was CD4+ T cells sorted from PBMCs, taken 15 days after the yellow fever booster vaccination. Every receptor here comes from a man aged 30 to 39 who received the YFV17D yellow fever vaccine.

This clonotype was detected many times. The CDR3 region has the DNA TGTGCCAGCAGTTACGGCGCATCGAGGGCAGATACGCAGTATTTT. This codes for CASSYGASRADTQYF. The chain employs TRBV6-2 or TRBV6-3 and TRBJ2-3, with D perhaps TRBD2 (5 bases). The germline V gene encodes CDR1 MNHEY and CDR2 SVGEGT. This CDR3 contains 15 residues. V shed 2 bases and J shed 4 bases, with 13 bases lying between them.

This clonotype has just a few counts. The V call is TRBV24-1, the J call TRBJ2-1; 7 nucleotides match TRBD1. This CDR3 region has 12 residues. Germline assignment: CDR1 KGHDR and CDR2 SFDVKD. Germline trimming cut 7 bases from V and 10 bases from J; bases unmatched to any gene: 6. In DNA, the CDR3 is TGTGCCACCAGGGGACAGAGGGGAGAGCAGTTCTTC. Amino acids: CATRGQRGEQFF.

The genes are TRBV12-3 or TRBV12-4 and TRBJ2-5; D unresolved. Trimming pared 7 bases from V and 2 bases from J, leaving 11 bases between. CDR3 length: 13 amino acids. CDR3 bases: TGTGCCAGCAATCTAGGAGTGCAAGAGACCCAGTACTTC. It translates to CASNLGVQETQYF.

This clonotype was observed a handful of times. The rearrangement uses TRBV4-3 and TRBJ2-2; D remains unclear. The CDR3 is made up of 17 amino acids. V was shortened by 4 bases and J by 5 bases, with 20 bases between the two germline ends. Looked up from germline, CDR1 is LGHNA and CDR2 is YSLEER. CDR3 loop: CASSRTTMGYLTGELFF. CDR3 coding DNA: TGCGCCAGCAGCCGAACCACCATGGGCTATCTTACCGGGGAGCTGTTTTTT.

This clonotype was seen only a few times. The chain carries TRBV6-2 or TRBV6-3 and TRBJ2-4; 8 bases match TRBD2. The CDR3 runs 16 residues. CDR1 MNHEY and CDR2 SVGEGT come from the germline V gene. The V and J ends lost 4 bases and 1 base, in that order; junction bases with no gene match: 6. CDR3 nucleotides: TGTGCCAGCAGTTCTGAGCGGGAGATGGCCAAAAACATTCAGTACTTC. It is translated as CASSSEREMAKNIQYF.

The chain combines TRBV11-2 with TRBJ2-1; weak D call: TRBD1 (5 bases). This CDR3 has 13 amino acids. The V gene's germline CDR1 is SGHAT and CDR2 FQNNGV. V gave up 8 bases and J gave up 4 bases, with 12 bases separating them. CDR3 residues: CASGKGAYNEQFF. CDR3 in DNA: TGTGCCAGCGGGAAAGGGGCTTACAATGAGCAGTTCTTC. The full variable domain, with the rest looked up from reference TRBV11-2 and TRBJ2-1, is EAGVAQSPRYKIIEKRQSVAFWCNPISGHATLYWYQQILGQGPKLLIQFQNNGVVDDSQLPKDRFSAERLKGVDSTLKIQPAKLEDSAVYLCASGKGAYNEQFFGPGTRLTVL.

Many counts were recorded for this clonotype. V usage is TRBV12-3 or TRBV12-4 and J usage is TRBJ1-5; D unresolved. The ends were cut back, 6 bases at V and 7 bases at J, with 16 bases in the middle. This CDR3 is 14 amino acids long. The CDR3 protein is CASSPVEGGQPQHF. The CDR3 DNA sequence: TGTGCCAGCAGCCCGGTGGAGGGCGGCCAGCCCCAGCATTTT.

About this clonotype: A much larger clonotype is one base distant, so this may be a read error. The V and J genes are TRBV5-6 and TRBJ2-3, with D unresolved. This CDR3 contains 15 residues. Germline CDR1 is SGHDT and CDR2 is YYEEEE. CDR3: CTSSRRRTFTDTQYF. The CDR3 nucleotides read TGTACCAGCAGCCGGCGGCGGACCTTCACAGATACGCAGTATTTT.

This clonotype has only one observation. A read error is possible here, since a much larger clone lies one base away. It is likely a read error, because the conserved phenylalanine at the end of the CDR3 is missing. The V call is TRBV5-1, the J call TRBJ2-5; maybe TRBD1 (6 bases). The CDR3 spans 14 residues. Germline values: CDR1 SGHRS, CDR2 YFSETQ. V lost 4 bases and J lost 0, with 10 bases in between. The CDR3 here is CASSLGQYQETQYC. The CDR3 nucleotides are TGCGCCAGCAGCCTCGGACAGTACCAAGAGACCCAGTACTGC.